This is a list of T cell receptor beta chains from one sample in a study of T cell changes during pregnancy in multiple sclerosis. TCRdb keeps only in-frame clones here, not all; method: immunoSEQ multiplex PCR. The sample has about 38,000 clones, nearly 95% seen once. Sample: CD4+ T cells from peripheral blood mononuclear cells, taken after pregnancy. Receptors originate from a female donor in good health, enrolled as a control in a pregnancy study. Each CDR3 is given with its conserved first and last residue. The D gene is left open where the match is weak. The size field is filled for only some rows; it gives once, few, many or a size class.

TRBV7-2	TRBD1	NA	TRBJ1-1	CASSQPLQGPMNTEAFF	TGTGCCAGCAGCCAACCCTTACAGGGGCCCATGAACACTGAAGCTTTCTTT
TRBV30	TRBD1	NA	TRBJ1-5	CAWSSGQNNQPQHF	TGTGCCTGGAGCTCGGGACAGAACAATCAGCCCCAGCATTTT
TRBV2	TRBD1	NA	TRBJ2-5	CASSRDRGLETQYF	TGTGCCAGCAGTAGAGACAGGGGGCTGGAGACCCAGTACTTC
TRBV5-1	NA	NA	TRBJ2-7	CASSLEGALPGEQYF	TGCGCCAGCAGCTTGGAAGGCGCCCTCCCGGGCGAGCAGTACTTC
TRBV10-3	TRBD1	NA	TRBJ1-1	CAISTDRTNTEAFF	TGTGCCATCAGTACGGACAGGACGAACACTGAAGCTTTCTTT
TRBV6-5	NA	NA	TRBJ1-3	CASSFSRVPGNTIYF	TGTGCCAGCAGTTTCTCCAGGGTCCCTGGAAACACCATATATTTT
TRBV5-4	TRBD1	NA	TRBJ2-3	CASSLVTGGGDTQYF	TGTGCCAGCAGCTTGGTTACAGGGGGCGGAGATACGCAGTATTTT
TRBV19	NA	NA	TRBJ1-2	CASSKDPEVPYGYTF	TGTGCCAGTAGCAAGGACCCGGAGGTCCCCTATGGCTACACCTTC
TRBV10-3	NA	NA	TRBJ1-4	CAISEEELGEKLFF	TGTGCCATCAGTGAGGAGGAACTAGGTGAAAAACTGTTTTTT
TRBV30	NA	NA	TRBJ1-5	CAWSVGRGSNQPQHF	TGTGCCTGGAGTGTCGGTCGGGGTAGCAATCAGCCCCAGCATTTT
TRBV27	TRBD2	NA	TRBJ2-2	CASSFRAGNTGELFF	TGTGCCAGCAGTTTTAGAGCGGGAAACACCGGGGAGCTGTTTTTT
TRBV5-4	NA	NA	TRBJ1-1	CASSLQTGSPEAFF	TGTGCCAGCAGCCTCCAAACAGGTAGCCCTGAAGCTTTCTTT
TRBV10-3	TRBD1	NA	TRBJ2-1	CAIKPGQGQDEQFF	TGTGCCATCAAACCGGGACAGGGGCAGGATGAGCAGTTCTTC
TRBV29-1	NA	few	TRBJ2-7	CSIRDTVFGEQYF	TGCAGCATCCGGGACACGGTGTTCGGCGAGCAGTACTTC
TRBV5-1	NA	once	TRBJ2-7	CASTPERSSYEQYF	TGCGCCAGCACGCCCGAGCGGTCCTCCTACGAGCAGTACTTC
TRBV20-1	TRBD1	NA	TRBJ1-1	CSARQGTEAFF	TGCAGTGCTCGACAGGGCACTGAAGCTTTCTTT
TRBV5-1	NA	NA	TRBJ2-2	CASSSPGDTGELFF	TGCGCCAGCAGCTCACCCGGGGACACCGGGGAGCTGTTTTTT
TRBV5-4	TRBD1	NA	TRBJ1-2	CASSLLAGGGYTF	TGTGCCAGCAGCTTGTTAGCAGGGGGAGGCTACACCTTC
TRBV11-3	TRBD2	NA	TRBJ2-7	CASSLEASGLYEQYF	TGTGCCAGCAGCTTAGAGGCTAGCGGACTCTACGAGCAGTACTTC
TRBV15	NA	NA	TRBJ2-3	CATSRDFGNTQYF	TGTGCCACCAGCAGGGACTTCGGGAATACGCAGTATTTT
TRBV9	NA	NA	TRBJ1-2	CASSVRWDGYTF	TGTGCCAGCAGCGTGAGGTGGGATGGCTACACCTTC
TRBV6-1	TRBD2	NA	TRBJ2-5	CASSEGGGLGETQYF	TGTGCCAGCAGTGAAGGGGGAGGGCTGGGGGAGACCCAGTACTTC
TRBV18	TRBD2	NA	TRBJ2-1	CASSKGLAGDPGEQFF	TGTGCCAGCTCAAAGGGACTAGCGGGGGACCCGGGTGAGCAGTTCTTC
TRBV9	NA	NA	TRBJ1-1	CASSGGPGFEAFF	TGTGCCAGCAGCGGAGGGCCGGGTTTCGAAGCTTTCTTT
TRBV7-8	TRBD1	NA	TRBJ2-5	CASSPGQAETQYF	TGTGCCAGCAGCCCGGGACAGGCGGAGACCCAGTACTTC
TRBV7-9	TRBD2	NA	TRBJ2-1	CASSETSGRASYNEQFF	TGTGCCAGCAGCGAGACTAGCGGGAGGGCCTCCTACAATGAGCAGTTCTTC
TRBV6-1	TRBD1	NA	TRBJ2-6	CASSEYGQGDSGANVLTF	TGTGCCAGCAGTGAGTACGGACAGGGTGACTCTGGGGCCAACGTCCTGACTTTC
TRBV5-6	TRBD1	NA	TRBJ2-5	CASSLYHRGETQYF	TGTGCCAGCAGCTTGTATCACAGGGGAGAGACCCAGTACTTC
TRBV7-2	NA	NA	TRBJ1-6	CASSLGPGGHPTSPLHF	TGTGCCAGCAGCTTAGGGCCAGGTGGCCATCCGACTTCACCCCTCCACTTT
TRBV6-1	TRBD1	NA	TRBJ1-2	CASMDRVYGYTF	TGTGCCAGCATGGACAGGGTCTATGGCTACACCTTC
TRBV5-4	NA	once	TRBJ1-3	CASSLGVGPGNTIYF	TGTGCCAGCAGCTTGGGTGTCGGTCCGGGGAACACCATATATTTT
TRBV30	NA	NA	TRBJ2-3	CAWSLAVAQYF	TGTGCCTGGAGTTTAGCGGTCGCGCAGTATTTT
TRBV9	TRBD2	few	TRBJ2-1	CASSVTASGGRNEQFF	TGTGCCAGCAGCGTAACGGCTAGCGGGGGGCGCAATGAGCAGTTCTTC
TRBV5-1	TRBD2	NA	TRBJ2-7	CASSLTKRGIYEQYF	TGCGCCAGCAGCTTGACGAAGCGGGGCATCTACGAGCAGTACTTC
TRBV5-6	TRBD1	NA	TRBJ2-1	CASSFGRGRRNEQFF	TGTGCCAGCAGCTTTGGTAGGGGGCGGAGGAATGAGCAGTTCTTC
TRBV27	NA	NA	TRBJ2-5	CASSLTAGQGTQYF	TGTGCCAGCAGTTTAACGGCGGGGCAAGGGACCCAGTACTTC
TRBV11-2	TRBD1	NA	TRBJ2-7	CASSPLPGQGARVYEQYF	TGTGCCAGCAGCCCGCTCCCGGGACAGGGGGCGCGGGTCTACGAGCAGTACTTC
TRBV7-8	TRBD2	NA	TRBJ2-1	CASRNLAGGWFF	TGTGCCAGCAGGAACCTAGCGGGGGGATGGTTCTTC
TRBV6-1	TRBD2	NA	TRBJ2-1	CASSERITSSGQSSYNEQFF	TGTGCCAGCAGTGAACGGATCACGTCTAGCGGGCAAAGCTCCTACAATGAGCAGTTCTTC
TRBV7-8	TRBD2	NA	TRBJ2-1	CASSKREGLYNEQFF	TGTGCCAGCAGTAAGCGGGAGGGCCTCTACAATGAGCAGTTCTTC
TRBV7-2	NA	NA	TRBJ2-2	CASSWLDTGELFF	TGTGCCAGCAGCTGGCTGGACACCGGGGAGCTGTTTTTT
TRBV5-1	NA	NA	TRBJ1-1	CASSFGEAAFF	TGCGCCAGCAGCTTCGGGGAGGCAGCTTTCTTT
TRBV7-2	NA	NA	TRBJ2-1	CASSLGWGAYNEQFF	TGTGCCAGCAGCCTCGGATGGGGGGCCTACAATGAGCAGTTCTTC
TRBV7-6	NA	once	TRBJ2-2	CASGQRPNTGELFF	TGTGCCAGCGGTCAGCGCCCGAACACCGGGGAGCTGTTTTTT
TRBV29-1	NA	once	TRBJ1-1	CSVDRNGVEAFF	TGCAGCGTTGATCGCAACGGGGTGGAAGCTTTCTTT
TRBV9	TRBD1	NA	TRBJ1-6	CASSVAVTGVGTLHF	TGTGCCAGCAGCGTAGCTGTGACAGGGGTTGGGACCCTCCACTTT
TRBV15	TRBD1	once	TRBJ2-7	CATAGTGGYEQYF	TGTGCCACCGCTGGGACAGGGGGTTACGAGCAGTACTTC
TRBV11-3	TRBD1	NA	TRBJ2-5	CASSSGGSQETQYF	TGTGCCAGCAGCTCAGGGGGTAGCCAAGAGACCCAGTACTTC
TRBV7-8	NA	NA	TRBJ2-1	CASERWGVNEQFF	TGTGCCAGCGAGCGTTGGGGGGTCAATGAGCAGTTCTTC
TRBV19	TRBD2	NA	TRBJ2-3	CASTSTSGKDTQYF	TGTGCCAGTACTTCGACTAGCGGGAAAGATACGCAGTATTTT
TRBV28	NA	NA	TRBJ1-2	CASSLLGREYGYTF	TGTGCCAGCAGTTTATTGGGCCGGGAATATGGCTACACCTTC
TRBV4-3	NA	NA	TRBJ2-7	CASSRLAEDYEQYF	TGCGCCAGCAGCCGGTTAGCGGAAGACTACGAGCAGTACTTC
TRBV19	NA	NA	TRBJ1-2	CASSTYGEQSGYTF	TGTGCCAGTAGTACGTACGGGGAACAATCGGGCTACACCTTC
TRBV11-3	TRBD1	NA	TRBJ2-7	CASSLGNRGSYEQYF	TGTGCCAGCAGCTTAGGTAACAGGGGTTCCTACGAGCAGTACTTC
TRBV18	NA	NA	TRBJ2-5	CASSPLGQGKETQYF	TGTGCCAGCTCACCACTCGGCCAGGGGAAAGAGACCCAGTACTTC